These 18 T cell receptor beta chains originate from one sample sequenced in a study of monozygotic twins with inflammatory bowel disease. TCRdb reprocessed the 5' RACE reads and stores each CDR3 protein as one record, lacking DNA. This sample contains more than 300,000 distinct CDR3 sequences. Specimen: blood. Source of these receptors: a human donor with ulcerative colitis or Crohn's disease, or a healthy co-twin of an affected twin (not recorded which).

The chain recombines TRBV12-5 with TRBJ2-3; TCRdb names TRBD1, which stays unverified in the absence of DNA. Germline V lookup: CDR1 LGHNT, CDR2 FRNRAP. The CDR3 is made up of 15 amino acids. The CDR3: CASLTGLTVTDTQYF. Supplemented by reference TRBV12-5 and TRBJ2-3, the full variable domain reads DARVTQTPRHKVTEMGQEVTMRCQPILGHNTVFWYRQTMMQGLELLAYFRNRAPLDDSGMPKDRFSAEMPDATLATLKIQPSEPRDSAVYFCASLTGLTVTDTQYFGPGTRLTVL.

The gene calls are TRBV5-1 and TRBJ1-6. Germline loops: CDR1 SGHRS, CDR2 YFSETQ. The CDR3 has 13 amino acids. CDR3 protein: CASSLYKGSPLHF.

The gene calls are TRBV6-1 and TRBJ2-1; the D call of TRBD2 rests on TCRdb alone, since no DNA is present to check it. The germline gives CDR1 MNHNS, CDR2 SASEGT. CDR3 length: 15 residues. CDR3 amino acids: CASRPPASSYNEQFF.

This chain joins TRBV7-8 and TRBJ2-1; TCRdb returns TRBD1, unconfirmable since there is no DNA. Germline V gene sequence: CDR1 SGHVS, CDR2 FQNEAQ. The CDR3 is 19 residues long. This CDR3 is CASSSEDPGQGVGFDEQFF.

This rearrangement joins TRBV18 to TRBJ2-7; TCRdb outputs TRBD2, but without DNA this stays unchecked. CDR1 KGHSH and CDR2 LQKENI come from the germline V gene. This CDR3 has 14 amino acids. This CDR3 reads CASSPGLADYEQYF.

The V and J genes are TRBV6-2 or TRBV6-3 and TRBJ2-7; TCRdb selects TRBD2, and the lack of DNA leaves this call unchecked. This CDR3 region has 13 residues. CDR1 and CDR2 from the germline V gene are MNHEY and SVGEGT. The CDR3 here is CAQAGGISYEQYF.

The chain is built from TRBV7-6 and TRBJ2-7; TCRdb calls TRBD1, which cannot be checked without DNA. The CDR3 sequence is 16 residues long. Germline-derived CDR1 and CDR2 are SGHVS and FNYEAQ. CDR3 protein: CASSPIDRGTLYEQYF.

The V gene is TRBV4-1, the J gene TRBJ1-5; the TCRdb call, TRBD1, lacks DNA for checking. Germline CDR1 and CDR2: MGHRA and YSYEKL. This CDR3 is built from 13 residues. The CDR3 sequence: CASSQALTRAQHF.

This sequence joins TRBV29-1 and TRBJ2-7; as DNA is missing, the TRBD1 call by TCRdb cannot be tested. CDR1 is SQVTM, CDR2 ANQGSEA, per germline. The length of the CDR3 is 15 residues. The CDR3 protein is CSVEVEQGIPYEQYF.

CDR3 amino acids: CASSLADRDQETQYF. V and J are TRBV5-1 and TRBJ2-5. The CDR3 sequence is 15 residues long. CDR1 and CDR2 (germline): SGHRS, YFSETQ.

The CDR3 here is CASSLEGTGHGYTF. V is TRBV5-1 and J is TRBJ1-2; TCRdb's D call of TRBD1 is untestable without DNA. Per the germline V gene, CDR1 is SGHRS and CDR2 is YFSETQ. The CDR3 consists of 14 residues. Full variable domain (rest looked up from reference TRBV5-1 and TRBJ1-2): KAGVTQTPRYLIKTRGQQVTLSCSPISGHRSVSWYQQTPGQGLQFLFEYFSETQRNKGNFPGRFSGRQFSNSRSEMNVSTLELGDSALYLCASSLEGTGHGYTFGSGTRLTVV.

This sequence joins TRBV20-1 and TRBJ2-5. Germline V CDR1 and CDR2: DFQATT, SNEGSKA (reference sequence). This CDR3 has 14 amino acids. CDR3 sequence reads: CSARDSAVQETQYF.

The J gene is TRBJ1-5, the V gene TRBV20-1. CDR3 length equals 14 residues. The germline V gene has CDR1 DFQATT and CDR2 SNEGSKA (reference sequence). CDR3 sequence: CSAPEGPNNQPQHF.

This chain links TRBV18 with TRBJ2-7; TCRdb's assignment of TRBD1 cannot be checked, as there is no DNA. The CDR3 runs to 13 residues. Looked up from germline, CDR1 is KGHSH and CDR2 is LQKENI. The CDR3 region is CASSLRVAYEQYF. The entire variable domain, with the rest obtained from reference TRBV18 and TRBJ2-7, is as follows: NAGVMQNPRHLVRRRGQEARLRCSPMKGHSHVYWYRQLPEEGLKFMVYLQKENIIDESGMPKERFSAEFPKEGPSILRIQQVVRGDSAAYFCASSLRVAYEQYFGPGTRLTVT.

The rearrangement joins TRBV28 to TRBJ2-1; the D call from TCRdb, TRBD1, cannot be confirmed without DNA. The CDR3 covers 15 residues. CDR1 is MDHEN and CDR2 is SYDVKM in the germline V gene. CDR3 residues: CASTPLDRSYNEQFF. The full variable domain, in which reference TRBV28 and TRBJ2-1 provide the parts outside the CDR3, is DVKVTQSSRYLVKRTGEKVFLECVQDMDHENMFWYRQDPGLGLRLIYFSYDVKMKEKGDIPEGYSVSREKKERFSLILESASTNQTSMYLCASTPLDRSYNEQFFGPGTRLTVL.

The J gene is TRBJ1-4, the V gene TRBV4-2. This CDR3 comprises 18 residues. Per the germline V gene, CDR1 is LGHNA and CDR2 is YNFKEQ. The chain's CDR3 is CASSQEVFRDLADEKLFF.

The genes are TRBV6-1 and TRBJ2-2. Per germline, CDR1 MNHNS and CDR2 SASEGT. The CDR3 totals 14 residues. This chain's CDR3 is CASSQDPNTGELFF.

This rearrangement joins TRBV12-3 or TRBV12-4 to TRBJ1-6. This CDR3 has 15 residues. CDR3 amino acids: CASSLEVGNNSPLHF.